The 28 T cell receptor beta chains below come from one sample, sequenced in a study of cytomegalovirus exposure and HLA in healthy donors. The PCR used 60 Vbeta and 13 Jbeta primers. The data were produced by immunoSEQ multiplex PCR, yet TCRdb's version contains in-frame clones alone and is incomplete. Recorded for this sample: approximately 45,000 clones. Sequencing input: PBMCs. The source is a male donor in good health and CMV-seronegative.

The chain couples TRBV18 to TRBJ2-7; 7 bases are a match to TRBD2. V was clipped by 2 bases and J by 3 bases; unmatched bases: 4. The CDR3 has 14 residues. Germline lookup yields CDR1 KGHSH and CDR2 LQKENI. The CDR3 nucleotides read TGTGCCAGCTCACCAAGCGGGGCGGGCTACGAGCAGTACTTC. Translated, it gives CASSPSGAGYEQYF.

The chain recombines TRBV29-1 with TRBJ1-1; D may be TRBD1 (6 bases). The germline V gene encodes CDR1 SQVTM and CDR2 ANQGSEA. V dropped 5 bases and J dropped 5 bases, with 9 bases sitting between them. CDR3 size: 11 residues. The CDR3 reads CSVLRGTEAFF. The CDR3 DNA is TGCAGCGTTCTTAGGGGGACTGAAGCTTTCTTT.

This chain connects TRBV30 to TRBJ1-2, with TRBD1 as a possible D gene (5 bases). Trimming left V 2 bases short and J 3 bases short, with 10 bases between. The CDR3 has 13 amino acids. Per the germline V gene, CDR1 is GTSNPN and CDR2 is SVGIG (reference sequence). The CDR3 DNA reads as TGTGCCTGGAGTTTTACAGGAGACTATGGCTACACCTTC. Its protein product is CAWSFTGDYGYTF.

This chain connects TRBV5-4 to TRBJ2-7; D might be TRBD1 (5 bases). Germline V gene lookup returns CDR1 SGHNT and CDR2 YYREEE (reference sequence). The CDR3 sequence is 13 residues long. The V end lost 2 bases, the J end lost 0 bases, and 6 bases lay between the germline ends. In nucleotides, the CDR3 is TGTGCCAGCAGCTTCACAGGCTCCTACGAGCAGTACTTC. This sequence encodes CASSFTGSYEQYF.

V is TRBV19 and J is TRBJ2-4; 7 bases are a match to TRBD1. This CDR3 has 15 amino acids. The ends lost 9 bases at V and 0 bases at J; junction bases unmatched: 8. Germline V gene sequence: CDR1 LNHDA, CDR2 SQIVND (reference sequence). This CDR3 reads CASRQGRIAKNIQYF. The CDR3 DNA is TGTGCCAGCCGACAGGGCCGGATAGCCAAAAACATTCAGTACTTC. Filled out from reference TRBV19 and TRBJ2-4, the complete variable domain reads DGGITQSPKYLFRKEGQNVTLSCEQNLNHDAMYWYRQDPGQGLRLIYYSQIVNDFQKGDIAEGYSVSREKKESFPLTVTSAQKNPTAFYLCASRQGRIAKNIQYFGAGTRLSVL.

This rearrangement joins TRBV25-1 to TRBJ1-2, with D tentatively TRBD1 (5 bases). The V and J ends lost 3 bases and 3 bases respectively, with 8 bases between them. The germline V gene encodes CDR1 MGHDK and CDR2 SYGVNS. The CDR3 spans 13 residues. CDR3 sequence (DNA): TGTGCCAGCAGTGACGGCAGGGACTATGGCTACACCTTC. Its protein product is CASSDGRDYGYTF.

V and J are TRBV7-9 and TRBJ1-1, with 8 bases lining up with TRBD1. The trim removed 3 bases at V and 5 bases at J, leaving 11 bases unmatched. Germline loops: CDR1 SEHNR, CDR2 FQNEAQ (reference sequence). This CDR3 is built from 16 residues. DNA for the CDR3: TGTGCCAGCAGCTTGGGATCCAGGGGGCTTGCGACTGAAGCTTTCTTT. This sequence encodes CASSLGSRGLATEAFF.

The gene calls are TRBV2 and TRBJ1-1; 8 bases line up with TRBD1. Per germline, CDR1 SNHLY and CDR2 FYNNEI. V shed 4 bases, J shed 5 bases, and the junction held 6 bases outside the gene matches. The CDR3 runs 14 residues. The CDR3 here is CASSGDRGRTEAFF. As DNA, the CDR3 is TGTGCCAGCAGTGGTGACAGGGGTCGGACTGAAGCTTTCTTT.

The chain joins TRBV4-1 to TRBJ1-1; D is unclear. CDR3 length equals 12 residues. The ends were cut back, 4 bases at V and 2 bases at J, with 5 bases in the middle. The germline V gene has CDR1 MGHRA and CDR2 YSYEKL. CDR3 in amino acids: CASSPGNTEAFF. The DNA of the CDR3 is TGCGCCAGCAGCCCCGGTAACACTGAAGCTTTCTTT.

The gene calls are TRBV6-5 and TRBJ2-3; 15 bases line up with TRBD2. V shed 5 bases and J 4 bases; nucleotides not matched to a gene: 1. This CDR3 comprises 15 residues. Germline CDR1 and CDR2: MNHEY and SVGAGI. CDR3 region: CASSGLAGGPDTQYF. DNA for the CDR3: TGTGCCAGCAGTGGACTAGCGGGGGGGCCAGATACGCAGTATTTT.

The chain is built from TRBV5-1 and TRBJ2-7; TRBD2 matches at 14 bases. The junction had 14 bases not matched to a gene; V was cut back by 4 bases and J by 5 bases. This CDR3 contains 18 residues. CDR1 and CDR2 from the germline V gene are SGHRS and YFSETQ. DNA for the CDR3: TGCGCCAGCAGCGATGGACTAGCGGGGGGCTGGGGGTCCCACGAGCAGTACTTC. Its translation: CASSDGLAGGWGSHEQYF.

The J gene is TRBJ2-7, the V gene TRBV27, with 7 bases fitting TRBD1. The CDR3 spans 13 residues. Trimming at V came to 6 bases and at J to 2 bases, leaving 4 bases not matched to a gene. Germline V gene data show CDR1 as MNHEY and CDR2 as SMNVEV (reference sequence). The chain's CDR3 is CASRRTGTYEQYF. The CDR3 coding sequence is TGTGCCAGCAGGCGGACAGGAACCTACGAGCAGTACTTC.

This sequence joins TRBV9 and TRBJ1-6; TRBD1 aligns across 8 bases. The CDR3 length is 16 residues. CDR1 SGDLS and CDR2 YYNGEE come from the germline V gene. The ends lost 0 bases at V and 9 bases at J; junction bases unmatched: 8. This CDR3 reads CASSVAAGGASSPLHF. DNA for the CDR3: TGTGCCAGCAGCGTAGCCGCAGGGGGCGCCTCTTCACCCCTCCACTTT.

The gene calls are TRBV25-1 and TRBJ1-2; a possible D gene is TRBD1 (6 bases). The CDR3 is made up of 13 amino acids. The ends were cut back, 4 bases at V and 7 bases at J, with 13 bases in the middle. The germline V gene encodes CDR1 MGHDK and CDR2 SYGVNS. This CDR3 is CASSAGVQRGYTF. In DNA form, the CDR3 reads TGTGCCAGCAGTGCAGGGGTTCAGCGTGGCTACACCTTC.

In nucleotides, the CDR3 is TGTGCCAGCAGCCCCGGGACAGGGTCCTACAATGAGCAGTTCTTC. Translation gives CASSPGTGSYNEQFF. This chain joins TRBV5-4 and TRBJ2-1, with 9 positions matching TRBD1. The germline gives CDR1 SGHNT, CDR2 YYREEE (reference sequence). The CDR3 runs 15 residues. Trimming at V came to 4 bases and at J to 1 base, leaving 3 bases not matched to a gene.

V usage is TRBV23-1 and J usage is TRBJ1-2; tentatively, D is TRBD1 (5 bases). TRBV23-1 is an ORF, and what it does is uncertain. Between the trimmed V and J ends, which lost 0 bases and 4 bases, there was a span of 18 bases. This CDR3 has 17 residues. The CDR3 bases are TGCGCCAGCAGTCAATCAATCCAGAGGGGAGGGCCCTATGGCTACACCTTC. Its protein product is CASSQSIQRGGPYGYTF.

This rearrangement joins TRBV15 to TRBJ1-1, with D unresolved. This CDR3 has 16 residues. Germline CDR1 LNHNV, CDR2 YYDKDF (reference sequence). Trimming pared 0 bases from V and 0 bases from J, leaving 11 bases between. CDR3 DNA: TGTGCCACCAGCAGAGAGGCTACAGTTATGAACACTGAAGCTTTCTTT. It is translated as CATSREATVMNTEAFF.

The V call is TRBV25-1, the J call TRBJ1-5, with 8 bases fitting TRBD1. The CDR3 has 14 amino acids. The germline gives CDR1 MGHDK, CDR2 SYGVNS. V lost 6 bases and J lost 6; bases outside the gene matches: 7. CDR3 region: CASSGTGPRQPQHF. Written as DNA, the CDR3 is TGTGCCAGCAGCGGGACAGGTCCTCGTCAGCCCCAGCATTTT.

The chain combines TRBV5-1 with TRBJ2-3; 9 nucleotides align to TRBD1. The length of the CDR3 is 14 residues. Germline-derived CDR1 and CDR2 are SGHRS and YFSETQ. Trimming took 3 bases from V and 2 from J; bases not matched to a gene: 1. The CDR3 protein is CASSWTGDTDTQYF. The DNA of the CDR3 is TGCGCCAGCAGCTGGACAGGGGACACAGATACGCAGTATTTT.

The V gene is TRBV30, the J gene TRBJ1-3, with D possibly matching TRBD1 (6 bases). CDR1 and CDR2 (germline): GTSNPN, SVGIG (reference sequence). The CDR3 length is 13 residues. The V end lost 5 bases, the J end lost 2 bases, and 10 bases lay between the germline ends. This chain's CDR3 is CAWGDIAGNTIYF. The CDR3 nucleotides read TGTGCCTGGGGGGACATAGCTGGAAACACCATATATTTT.

V is TRBV4-3 and J is TRBJ2-1, with D maybe TRBD2 (6 bases). The CDR3 contains 17 residues. V was shortened by 0 bases and J by 6 bases, with 18 bases between the two germline ends. Germline CDR1 LGHNA, CDR2 YSLEER. The CDR3 here is CASSQDWRVSGVNEQFF. The CDR3 DNA reads TGCGCCAGCAGCCAAGATTGGAGGGTATCGGGAGTCAATGAGCAGTTCTTC.

The V call is TRBV7-9, the J call TRBJ2-5; TRBD1 agrees at 7 bases. The J call is uncertain, as TRBJ2-7 better fits the DNA end. Germline V gene sequence: CDR1 SEHNR, CDR2 FQNEAQ (reference sequence). This CDR3 has 13 amino acids. This CDR3 is CASSPDRVHEQYF. The DNA of the CDR3 is TGTGCCAGCAGCCCTGACAGGGTCCACGAGCAGTACTTC.

This chain links TRBV28 with TRBJ2-7, with TRBD1 as a possible D gene (5 bases). Deletions cut 6 bases from V and 1 base from J, with 13 bases between. CDR1 is MDHEN and CDR2 is SYDVKM in the germline V gene. The CDR3 totals 14 residues. The CDR3 region is CASSPTVESYEQYF. In DNA form, the CDR3 reads TGTGCCAGCAGCCCGACAGTAGAGTCCTACGAGCAGTACTTC.

The chain has TRBV29-1 and TRBJ1-1, with D hard to call. This CDR3 spans 12 amino acids. Trimming stripped 3 bases from V and 11 bases from J, with 16 bases between. Germline assignment: CDR1 SQVTM and CDR2 ANQGSEA. CDR3 loop: CSVETRREGAFF. The CDR3 DNA reads as TGCAGCGTTGAGACCCGGCGGGAAGGCGCTTTCTTT.

The chain is built from TRBV19 and TRBJ1-1, with no clear D. Trimming stripped 4 bases from V and 8 bases from J, with 8 bases between. This CDR3 contains 11 residues. The germline V gene has CDR1 LNHDA and CDR2 SQIVND (reference sequence). CDR3 in amino acids: CASSNTHEAFF. DNA for the CDR3: TGTGCCAGTAGTAACACACACGAAGCTTTCTTT.

The V call is TRBV19, the J call TRBJ1-4; TRBD1 agrees at 7 bases. This CDR3 is built from 14 residues. J lost 3 bases, V lost 6 bases, and 4 bases had no gene match. CDR1 LNHDA and CDR2 SQIVND come from the germline V gene (reference sequence). This CDR3 reads CASRSGTANEKLFF. In DNA, the CDR3 is TGTGCCAGTAGATCGGGGACAGCTAATGAAAAACTGTTTTTT.

This chain uses TRBV7-9 with TRBJ1-1; D remains unclear. Trimming stripped 4 bases from V and 7 bases from J, with 16 bases between. Germline V gene data show CDR1 as SEHNR and CDR2 as FQNEAQ (reference sequence). The CDR3 contains 14 residues. CDR3: CASSSVIWALEAFF. DNA for the CDR3: TGTGCCAGCAGCTCAGTCATCTGGGCCCTTGAAGCTTTCTTT. Using reference TRBV7-9 and TRBJ1-1 for the parts outside the CDR3, the full variable domain is DTGVSQNPRHKITKRGQNVTFRCDPISEHNRLYWYRQTLGQGPEFLTYFQNEAQLEKSRLLSDRFSAERPKGSFSTLEIQRTEQGDSAMYLCASSSVIWALEAFFGQGTRLTVV.

The chain is built from TRBV7-9 and TRBJ1-1, with TRBD1 identical over 9 bases. Germline loops: CDR1 SEHNR, CDR2 FQNEAQ (reference sequence). The CDR3 has 15 amino acids. With V trimmed by 5 bases and J by 0 bases, 4 bases remained unmatched. The CDR3, as DNA: TGTGCCAGCAGCACCCGGACAGGGGTGAACACTGAAGCTTTCTTT. This gives the protein CASSTRTGVNTEAFF.